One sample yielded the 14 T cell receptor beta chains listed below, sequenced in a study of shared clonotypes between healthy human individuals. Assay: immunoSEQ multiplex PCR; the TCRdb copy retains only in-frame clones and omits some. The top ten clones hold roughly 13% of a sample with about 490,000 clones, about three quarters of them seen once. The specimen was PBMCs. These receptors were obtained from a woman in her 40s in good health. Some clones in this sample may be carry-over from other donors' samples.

This chain's CDR3 is CASSTGTTNNEQFF. The CDR3 DNA is TGTGCCAGCAGCACCGGGACTACAAACAATGAGCAGTTCTTC. The rearrangement uses TRBV7-7 and TRBJ2-1, with TRBD2 identical over 7 bases. The V and J ends lost 5 bases and 5 bases, in that order; junction bases with no gene match: 6. The germline gives CDR1 SSHAT, CDR2 FNYEAQ (reference sequence). The CDR3 is 14 residues long.

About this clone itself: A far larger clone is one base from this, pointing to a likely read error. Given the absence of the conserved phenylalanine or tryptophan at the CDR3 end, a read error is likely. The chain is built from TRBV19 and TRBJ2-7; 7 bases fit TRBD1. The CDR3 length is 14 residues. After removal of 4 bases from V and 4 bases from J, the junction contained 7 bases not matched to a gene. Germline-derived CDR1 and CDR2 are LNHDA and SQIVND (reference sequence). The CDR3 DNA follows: TGTGCCAGTAGTACCCCGGGACAGAAATACGAGCAGTACCTC. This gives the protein CASSTPGQKYEQYL.

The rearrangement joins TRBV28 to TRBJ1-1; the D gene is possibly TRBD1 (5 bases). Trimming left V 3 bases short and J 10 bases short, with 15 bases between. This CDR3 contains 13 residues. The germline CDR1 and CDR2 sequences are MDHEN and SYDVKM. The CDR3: CASSLGPSLGAFF. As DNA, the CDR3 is TGTGCCAGCAGTTTGGGACCGAGTTTGGGAGCTTTCTTT.

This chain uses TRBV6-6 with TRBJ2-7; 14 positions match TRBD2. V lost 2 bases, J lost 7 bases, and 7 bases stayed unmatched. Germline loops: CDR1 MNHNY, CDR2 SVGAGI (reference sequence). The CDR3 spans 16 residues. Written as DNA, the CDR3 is TGTGCCAGCAGTTACGCCGGACTAGCGGGAGGTGGTGAGCAGTACTTC. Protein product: CASSYAGLAGGGEQYF.

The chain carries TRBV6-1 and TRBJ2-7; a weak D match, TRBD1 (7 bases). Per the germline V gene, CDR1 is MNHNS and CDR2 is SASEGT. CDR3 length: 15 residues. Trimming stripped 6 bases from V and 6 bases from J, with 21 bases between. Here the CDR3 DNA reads TGTGCCAGCAGGACGAACAGGGGAGGCAGGGGCGAGCAGTACTTC. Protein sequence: CASRTNRGGRGEQYF.

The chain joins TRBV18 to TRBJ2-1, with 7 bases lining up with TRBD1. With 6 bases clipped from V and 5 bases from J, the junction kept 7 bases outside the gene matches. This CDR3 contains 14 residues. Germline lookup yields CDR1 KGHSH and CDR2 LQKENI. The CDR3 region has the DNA TGTGCCAGCTCGACAGGGCAGGGTGACAATGAGCAGTTCTTC. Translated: CASSTGQGDNEQFF.

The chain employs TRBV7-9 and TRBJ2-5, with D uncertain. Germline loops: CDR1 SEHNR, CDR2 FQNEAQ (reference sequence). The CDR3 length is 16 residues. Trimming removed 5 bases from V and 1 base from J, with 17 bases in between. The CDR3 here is CASSPPDVRSQETQYF. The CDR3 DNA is TGTGCCAGCAGCCCCCCAGATGTGCGGAGCCAAGAGACCCAGTACTTC.

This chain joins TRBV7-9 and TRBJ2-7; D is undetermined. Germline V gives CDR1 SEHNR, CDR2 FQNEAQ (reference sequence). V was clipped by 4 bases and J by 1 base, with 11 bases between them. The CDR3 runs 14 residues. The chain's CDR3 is CASSSVEVSYEQYF. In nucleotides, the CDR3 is TGTGCCAGCAGCTCTGTCGAAGTGTCCTACGAGCAGTACTTC.

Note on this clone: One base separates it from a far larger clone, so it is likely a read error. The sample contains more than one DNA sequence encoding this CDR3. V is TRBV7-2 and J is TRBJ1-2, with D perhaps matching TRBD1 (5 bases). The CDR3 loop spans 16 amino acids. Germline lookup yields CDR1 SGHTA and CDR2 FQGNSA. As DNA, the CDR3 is TGCGCCAGCAGCCAATTTACCCCCAGGCAGGGAGATGGCTACACCTTC. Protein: CASSQFTPRQGDGYTF.

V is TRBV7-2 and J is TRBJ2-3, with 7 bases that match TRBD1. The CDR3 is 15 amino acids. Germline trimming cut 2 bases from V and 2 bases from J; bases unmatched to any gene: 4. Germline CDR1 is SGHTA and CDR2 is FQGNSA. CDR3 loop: CASSLMGQNTDTQYF. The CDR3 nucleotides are TGTGCCAGCAGCTTAATGGGACAGAACACAGATACGCAGTATTTT.

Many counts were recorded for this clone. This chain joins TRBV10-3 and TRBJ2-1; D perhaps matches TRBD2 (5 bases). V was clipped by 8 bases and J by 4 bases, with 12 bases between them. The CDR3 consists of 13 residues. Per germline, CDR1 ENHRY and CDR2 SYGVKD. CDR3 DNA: TGTGCCATCCAGCTAGCTGAGTACAATGAGCAGTTCTTC. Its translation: CAIQLAEYNEQFF.

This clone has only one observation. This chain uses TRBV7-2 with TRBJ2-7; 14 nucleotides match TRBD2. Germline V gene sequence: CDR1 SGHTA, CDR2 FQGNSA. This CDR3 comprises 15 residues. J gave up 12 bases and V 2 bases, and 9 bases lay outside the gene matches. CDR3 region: CASSLSGTSGGRAYF. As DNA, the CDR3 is TGTGCCAGCAGCTTAAGTGGGACTAGCGGGGGCCGGGCGTACTTC.

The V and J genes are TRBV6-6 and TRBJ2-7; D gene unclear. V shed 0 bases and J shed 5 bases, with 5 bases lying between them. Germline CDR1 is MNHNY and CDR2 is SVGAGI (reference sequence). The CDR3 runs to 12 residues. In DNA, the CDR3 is TGTGCCAGCAGTTACTCCTCGGACGAGCAGTACTTC. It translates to CASSYSSDEQYF.

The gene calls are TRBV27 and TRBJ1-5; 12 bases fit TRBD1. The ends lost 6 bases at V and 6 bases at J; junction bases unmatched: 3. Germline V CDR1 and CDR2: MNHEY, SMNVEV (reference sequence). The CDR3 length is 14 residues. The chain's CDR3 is CASRGQGASQPQHF. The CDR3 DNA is TGTGCCAGCAGGGGACAGGGGGCTTCTCAGCCCCAGCATTTT.